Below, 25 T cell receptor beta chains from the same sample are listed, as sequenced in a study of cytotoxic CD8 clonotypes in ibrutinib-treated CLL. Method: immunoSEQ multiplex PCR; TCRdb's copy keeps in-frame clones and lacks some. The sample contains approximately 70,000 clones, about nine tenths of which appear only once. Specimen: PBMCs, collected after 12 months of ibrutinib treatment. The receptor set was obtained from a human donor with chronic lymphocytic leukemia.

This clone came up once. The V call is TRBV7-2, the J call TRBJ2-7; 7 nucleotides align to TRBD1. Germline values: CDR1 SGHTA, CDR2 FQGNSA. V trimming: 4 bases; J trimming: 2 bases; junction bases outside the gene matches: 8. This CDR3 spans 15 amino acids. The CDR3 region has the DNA TGTGCCAGCAGCTCCGGACAGGCGAGACCCTACGAGCAGTACTTC. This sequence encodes CASSSGQARPYEQYF.

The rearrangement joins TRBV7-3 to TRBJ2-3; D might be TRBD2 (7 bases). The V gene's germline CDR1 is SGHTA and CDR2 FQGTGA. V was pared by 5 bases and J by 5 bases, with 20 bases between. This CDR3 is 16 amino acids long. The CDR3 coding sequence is TGTGCCAGCAGCGTAGGGGGAGTCGCGGGAGAAGATACGCAGTATTTT. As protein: CASSVGGVAGEDTQYF.

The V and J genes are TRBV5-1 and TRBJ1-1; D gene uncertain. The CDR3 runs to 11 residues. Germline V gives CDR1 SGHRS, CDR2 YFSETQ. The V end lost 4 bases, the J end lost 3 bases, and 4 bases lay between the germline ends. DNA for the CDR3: TGCGCCAGCAGCGGAGACACTGAAGCTTTCTTT. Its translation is CASSGDTEAFF.

The CDR3 loop reads CASSVSPTGGGTGELFF. CDR3 in DNA: TGTGCCAGCAGCGTATCTCCCACGGGAGGGGGCACCGGGGAGCTGTTTTTT. The V call is TRBV9, the J call TRBJ2-2; 8 bases line up with TRBD2. The CDR3 spans 17 residues. J lost 4 bases, V lost 1 base, and 9 bases had no gene match. Germline CDR1 reads SGDLS; CDR2 reads YYNGEE.

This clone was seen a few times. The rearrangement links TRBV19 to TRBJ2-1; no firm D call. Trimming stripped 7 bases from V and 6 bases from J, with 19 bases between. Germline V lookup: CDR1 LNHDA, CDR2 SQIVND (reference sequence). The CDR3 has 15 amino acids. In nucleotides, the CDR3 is TGTGCCAGTACCAAATCCAATCTAGGTGGCAATGAGCAGTTCTTC. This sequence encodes CASTKSNLGGNEQFF.

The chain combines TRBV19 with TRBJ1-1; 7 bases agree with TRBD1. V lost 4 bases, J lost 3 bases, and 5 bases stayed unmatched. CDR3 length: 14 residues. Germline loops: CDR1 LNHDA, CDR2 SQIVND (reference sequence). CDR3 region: CASSTTGVYTEAFF. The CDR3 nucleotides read TGTGCCAGTAGTACTACAGGGGTATACACTGAAGCTTTCTTT.

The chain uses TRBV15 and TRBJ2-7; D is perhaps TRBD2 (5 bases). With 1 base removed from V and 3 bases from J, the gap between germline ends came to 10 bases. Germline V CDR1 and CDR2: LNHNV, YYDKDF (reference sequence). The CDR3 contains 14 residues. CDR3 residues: CATSRVRGYYEQYF. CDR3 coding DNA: TGTGCCACCAGCAGAGTACGGGGTTACTACGAGCAGTACTTC.

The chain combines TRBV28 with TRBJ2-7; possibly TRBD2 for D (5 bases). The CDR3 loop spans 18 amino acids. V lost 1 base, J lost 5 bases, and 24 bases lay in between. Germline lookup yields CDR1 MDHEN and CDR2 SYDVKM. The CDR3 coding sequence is TGTGCCAGCAGTTTATTCTCACCACTAGTCCCCACCGCCCACGAGCAGTACTTC. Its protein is CASSLFSPLVPTAHEQYF.

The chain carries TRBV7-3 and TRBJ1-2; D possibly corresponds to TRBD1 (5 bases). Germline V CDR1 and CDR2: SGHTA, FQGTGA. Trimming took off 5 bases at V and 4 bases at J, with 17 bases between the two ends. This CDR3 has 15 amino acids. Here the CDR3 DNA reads TGTGCCAGCAGCCCCGACGCCGGGGCGGGCTATGGCTACACCTTC. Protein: CASSPDAGAGYGYTF.

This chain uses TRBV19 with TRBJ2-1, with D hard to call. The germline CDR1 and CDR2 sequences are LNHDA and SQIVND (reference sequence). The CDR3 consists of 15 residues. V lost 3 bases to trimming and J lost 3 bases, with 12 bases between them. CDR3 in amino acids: CASSIRRGYYNEQFF. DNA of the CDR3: TGTGCCAGTAGTATCCGTCGCGGATACTACAATGAGCAGTTCTTC.

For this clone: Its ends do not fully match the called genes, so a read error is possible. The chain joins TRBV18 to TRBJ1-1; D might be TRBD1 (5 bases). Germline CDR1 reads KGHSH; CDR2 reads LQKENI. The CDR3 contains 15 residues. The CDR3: CASSAPREMNTEAFF. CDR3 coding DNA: TGTGCCAGCTCAGCACCCAGGGAGATGAACACTGAAGCTTTCTTT.

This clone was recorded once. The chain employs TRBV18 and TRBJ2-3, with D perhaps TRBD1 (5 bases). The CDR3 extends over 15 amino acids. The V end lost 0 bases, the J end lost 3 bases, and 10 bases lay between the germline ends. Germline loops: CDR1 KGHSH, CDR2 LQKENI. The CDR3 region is CASSPPGLLTDTQYF. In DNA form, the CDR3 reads TGTGCCAGCTCACCACCGGGGCTGTTGACAGATACGCAGTATTTT. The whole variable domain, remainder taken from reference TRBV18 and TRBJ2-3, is NAGVMQNPRHLVRRRGQEARLRCSPMKGHSHVYWYRQLPEEGLKFMVYLQKENIIDESGMPKERFSAEFPKEGPSILRIQQVVRGDSAAYFCASSPPGLLTDTQYFGPGTRLTVL.

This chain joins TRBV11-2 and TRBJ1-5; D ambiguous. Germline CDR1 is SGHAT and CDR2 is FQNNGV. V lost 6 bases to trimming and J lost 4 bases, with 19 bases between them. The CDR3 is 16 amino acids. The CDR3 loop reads CASSSTYSGRNQPQHF. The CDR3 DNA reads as TGTGCCAGCAGTTCAACCTATTCGGGTCGAAATCAGCCCCAGCATTTT.

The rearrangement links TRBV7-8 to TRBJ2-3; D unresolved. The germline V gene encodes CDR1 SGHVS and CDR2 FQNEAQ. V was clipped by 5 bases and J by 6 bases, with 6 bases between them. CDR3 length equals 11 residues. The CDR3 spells CASSPQDTQYF. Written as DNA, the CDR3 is TGTGCCAGCAGCCCCCAGGATACGCAGTATTTT.

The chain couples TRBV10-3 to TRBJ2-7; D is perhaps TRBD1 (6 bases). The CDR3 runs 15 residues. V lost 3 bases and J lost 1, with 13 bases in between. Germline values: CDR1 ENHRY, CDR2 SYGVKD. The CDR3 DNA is TGTGCCATCAGTGACCTCGACAGGACGTCCTACGAGCAGTACTTC. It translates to CAISDLDRTSYEQYF.

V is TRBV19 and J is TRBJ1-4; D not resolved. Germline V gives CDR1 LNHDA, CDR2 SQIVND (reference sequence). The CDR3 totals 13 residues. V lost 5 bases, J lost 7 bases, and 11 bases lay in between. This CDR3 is CASSGVWGEKLFF. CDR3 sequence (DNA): TGTGCCAGTAGTGGCGTGTGGGGTGAAAAACTGTTTTTT.

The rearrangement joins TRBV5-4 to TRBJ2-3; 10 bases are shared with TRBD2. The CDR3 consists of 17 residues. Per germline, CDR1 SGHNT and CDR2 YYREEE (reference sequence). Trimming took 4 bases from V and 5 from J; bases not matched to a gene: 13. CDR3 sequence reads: CASSIGLAVRVEDTQYF. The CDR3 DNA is TGTGCCAGCAGCATAGGACTAGCGGTAAGGGTTGAAGATACGCAGTATTTT. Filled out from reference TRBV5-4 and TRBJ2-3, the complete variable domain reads ETGVTQSPTHLIKTRGQQVTLRCSSQSGHNTVSWYQQALGQGPQFIFQYYREEENGRGNFPPRFSGLQFPNYSSELNVNALELDDSALYLCASSIGLAVRVEDTQYFGPGTRLTVL.

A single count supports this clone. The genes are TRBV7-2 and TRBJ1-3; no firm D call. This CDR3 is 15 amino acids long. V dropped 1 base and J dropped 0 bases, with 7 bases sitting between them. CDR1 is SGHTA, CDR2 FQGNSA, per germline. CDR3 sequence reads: CASSLVSYSGNTIYF. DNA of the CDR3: TGTGCCAGCAGCTTAGTCTCCTACTCTGGAAACACCATATATTTT.

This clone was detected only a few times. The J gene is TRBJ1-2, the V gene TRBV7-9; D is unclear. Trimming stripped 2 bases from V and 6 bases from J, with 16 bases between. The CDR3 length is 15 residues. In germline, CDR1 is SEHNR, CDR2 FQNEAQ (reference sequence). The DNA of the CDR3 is TGTGCCAGCAGCTTATATGGCAGACCGATCGATGGCTACACCTTC. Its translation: CASSLYGRPIDGYTF.

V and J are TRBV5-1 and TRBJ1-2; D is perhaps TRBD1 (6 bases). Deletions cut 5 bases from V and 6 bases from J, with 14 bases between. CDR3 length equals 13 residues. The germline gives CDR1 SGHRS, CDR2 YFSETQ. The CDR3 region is CASSREGVDGYTF. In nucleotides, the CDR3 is TGCGCCAGCAGTCGAGAGGGGGTTGATGGCTACACCTTC.

Here the CDR3 reads CASSPAGTSGWDEQYF. The CDR3 DNA reads TGTGCCAGCAGTCCGGCTGGGACTAGCGGGTGGGACGAGCAGTACTTC. This chain links TRBV28 with TRBJ2-7, with 12 bases lining up with TRBD2. Germline CDR1 MDHEN, CDR2 SYDVKM. This CDR3 region has 16 residues. The trim removed 5 bases at V and 5 bases at J, leaving 10 bases unmatched.

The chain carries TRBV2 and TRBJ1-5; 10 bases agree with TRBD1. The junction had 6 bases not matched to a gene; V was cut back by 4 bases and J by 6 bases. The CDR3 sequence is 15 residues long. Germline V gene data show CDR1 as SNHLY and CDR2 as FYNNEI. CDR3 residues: CASSVLTGGGQPQHF. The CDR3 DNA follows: TGTGCCAGCAGTGTCTTGACAGGGGGCGGTCAGCCCCAGCATTTT.

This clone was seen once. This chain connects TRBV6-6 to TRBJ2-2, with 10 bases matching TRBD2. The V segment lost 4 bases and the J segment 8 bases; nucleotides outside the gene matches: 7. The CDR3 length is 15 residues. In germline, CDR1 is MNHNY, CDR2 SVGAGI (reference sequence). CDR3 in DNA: TGTGCCAGCAGTTCGCCTAGCGGGAGCCTAGGGGAGCTGTTTTTT. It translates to CASSSPSGSLGELFF.

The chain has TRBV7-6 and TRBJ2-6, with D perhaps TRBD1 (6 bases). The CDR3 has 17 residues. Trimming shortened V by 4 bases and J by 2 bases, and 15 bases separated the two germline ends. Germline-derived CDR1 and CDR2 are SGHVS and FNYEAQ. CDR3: CASSSLRGRAGANVLTF. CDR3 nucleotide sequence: TGTGCCAGCAGCTCCCTAAGGGGGAGAGCTGGGGCCAACGTCCTGACTTTC.

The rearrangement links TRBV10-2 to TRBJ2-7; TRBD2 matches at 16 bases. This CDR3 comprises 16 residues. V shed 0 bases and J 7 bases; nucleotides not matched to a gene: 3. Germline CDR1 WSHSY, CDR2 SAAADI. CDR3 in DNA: TGCGCCAGCAGTGAGTCTGGGACTAGCGGGAGGGGAGAGCAGTACTTC. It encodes CASSESGTSGRGEQYF.